A selection of T cell receptor beta chains follows, all from one sample in a study of chemoradiotherapy in HPV16-positive cancers. Profiling relied on immunoSEQ multiplex PCR, and the TCRdb table lists in-frame clones only, not all of them. The table records about 16,000 clones, over 85% of them present only once. The specimen was blood, collected from a patient who underwent chemoradiotherapy. All receptors derive from a human donor with HPV-associated anogenital cancer. Both conserved end residues are part of each CDR3. Each record gives: J gene, CDR3 length, clone size, V gene, D gene, CDR3 protein. A D gene is named only where the DNA matches it firmly. Clone size is shown for a subset of rows, as once, few, many or a class of expanded clone.

J: TRBJ1-3
length: 15
size: .
V: TRBV5-5
D: .
CDR3: CASSPGSLSGNTIYF

J: TRBJ1-5
length: 15
size: few
V: TRBV7-9
D: .
CDR3: CASSSLGDSNQPQHF

J: TRBJ1-5
length: 13
size: .
V: TRBV27
D: .
CDR3: CASSSGINQPQHF

J: TRBJ1-2
length: 15
size: once
V: TRBV4-2
D: .
CDR3: CASSQDPRGGYGYTF

J: TRBJ2-1
length: 15
size: .
V: TRBV6-1
D: .
CDR3: CASSEMGGGQHEQFF

J: TRBJ1-1
length: 15
size: .
V: TRBV2
D: TRBD1
CDR3: CASSDVGGFGTEAFF

J: TRBJ2-2
length: 16
size: .
V: TRBV4-1
D: .
CDR3: CASRRFHLSETGELFF

J: TRBJ2-5
length: 15
size: once
V: TRBV15
D: .
CDR3: CATSREGSSQETQYF

J: TRBJ2-3
length: 15
size: .
V: TRBV7-2
D: TRBD2
CDR3: CASSSYSGGMDTQYF

J: TRBJ2-6
length: 14
size: .
V: TRBV5-6
D: .
CDR3: CASSGDFGANVLTF

J: TRBJ2-2
length: 13
size: few
V: TRBV29-1
D: .
CDR3: CSATGWNTGELFF

J: TRBJ1-1
length: 13
size: .
V: TRBV5-1
D: TRBD1
CDR3: CASSYQGVTEAFF

J: TRBJ2-5
length: 15
size: .
V: TRBV10-1
D: .
CDR3: CASSQSGTFEETQYF

J: TRBJ2-1
length: 13
size: .
V: TRBV11-2
D: .
CDR3: CASSLPPRNEQFF

J: TRBJ1-5
length: 13
size: .
V: TRBV6-4
D: .
CDR3: CASSPQGNQPQHF

J: TRBJ2-5
length: 15
size: once
V: TRBV5-6
D: TRBD1
CDR3: CASSLVTGVKETQYF

J: TRBJ2-1
length: 16
size: .
V: TRBV4-1
D: .
CDR3: CASSPGGQISYNEQFF

J: TRBJ1-1
length: 12
size: .
V: TRBV6-6
D: .
CDR3: CASRAQYTEAFF

J: TRBJ2-3
length: 15
size: .
V: TRBV5-1
D: TRBD1
CDR3: CASTLQGAITDTQYF

J: .
length: 13
size: .
V: TRBV7-2
D: TRBD1
CDR3: CASSTRTGYEQYF

J: TRBJ2-3
length: 12
size: .
V: TRBV5-5
D: .
CDR3: CASSNDTDTQYF

J: TRBJ1-5
length: 14
size: .
V: TRBV10-2
D: TRBD1
CDR3: CASSGTGGLQPQHF

J: TRBJ1-4
length: 13
size: .
V: TRBV30
D: .
CDR3: CAWSAQGSEKLFF

J: TRBJ2-5
length: 14
size: once
V: TRBV11-1
D: TRBD1
CDR3: CASSPRTGGETQYF

J: TRBJ1-1
length: 10
size: .
V: TRBV28
D: TRBD1
CDR3: CASRGQQAFF

J: TRBJ2-7
length: 16
size: .
V: TRBV5-1
D: TRBD1
CDR3: CASSLAGAGGVYEQYF

J: TRBJ1-1
length: 15
size: .
V: TRBV11-2
D: .
CDR3: CASSLGQAFNTEAFF

J: TRBJ1-2
length: 14
size: few
V: TRBV13
D: TRBD1
CDR3: CASSLGTGEHGYTF

J: TRBJ2-7
length: 19
size: .
V: TRBV4-2
D: TRBD2
CDR3: CASSQGGGVAGSGSYEQYF

J: TRBJ2-7
length: 15
size: .
V: TRBV7-2
D: TRBD2
CDR3: CASSLGGRAIYEQYF

J: TRBJ2-3
length: 15
size: .
V: TRBV19
D: TRBD1
CDR3: CASTIGQGARDTQYF

J: TRBJ2-2
length: 15
size: .
V: TRBV29-1
D: TRBD1
CDR3: CSAQRGTGNTGELFF

J: TRBJ2-5
length: 15
size: .
V: TRBV10-3
D: TRBD2
CDR3: CAISDVSGGKETQYF

J: TRBJ2-7
length: 12
size: .
V: TRBV6-1
D: .
CDR3: CASTLTGYEQYF

J: TRBJ2-1
length: 11
size: few
V: TRBV20-1
D: .
CDR3: CSALLGHEQFF

J: TRBJ2-3
length: 16
size: .
V: TRBV13
D: .
CDR3: CASSLAGRVVADTQYF

J: TRBJ1-1
length: 13
size: .
V: TRBV28
D: .
CDR3: CASLPQMNTEAFF

J: TRBJ1-2
length: 13
size: .
V: TRBV30
D: .
CDR3: CAWDTGARYGYTF

J: TRBJ1-5
length: 18
size: .
V: TRBV27
D: .
CDR3: CASSPYLLRSLSNQPQHF

J: TRBJ2-3
length: 15
size: .
V: TRBV10-1
D: TRBD1
CDR3: CASSDTGQGRDTQYF

J: TRBJ1-1
length: 16
size: .
V: TRBV19
D: .
CDR3: CASSALGWLDDTEAFF